Following are 24 T cell receptor beta chains from one sample sequenced in a study of T cells in Graves' hyperthyroidism and ophthalmopathy. RNA transcripts were the template for amplifying TCR beta CDR3 regions. First-round RT-PCR targeting the TCR CDR3 was performed with the HTBI primer set. TCRdb processed the multiplex PCR reads anew with MiXCR; each CDR3 protein has one entry. This table holds under 700,000 distinct CDR3 sequences, 46% found once. Sequenced input: peripheral blood or thyroid tissue (not recorded which). These TCRs come from a woman between 18 and 29 years old with Graves' hyperthyroidism.

With regard to this clonotype: This may stem from a read error, because a much larger clone lies one nucleotide away. Given the absence of the conserved phenylalanine or tryptophan at the CDR3 end, a read error is likely. J is TRBJ1-1 and V is TRBV7-9, with no clear D. The CDR3 has 13 amino acids. Trimming took 5 bases from V and 4 from J, leaving 11 bases between them. Germline V lookup: CDR1 SEHNR, CDR2 FQNEAQ (reference sequence). The chain's CDR3 is CASSPDPPTEAFL. For the CDR3, the DNA is TGTGCCAGCAGCCCGGATCCCCCCACTGAAGCTTTCCTT.

This clonotype has more than one count but fewer than ten. This chain connects TRBV7-8 to TRBJ1-4; 7 bases line up with TRBD1. With V trimmed by 6 bases and J by 7 bases, 8 bases remained unmatched. The CDR3 contains 14 residues. Germline lookup yields CDR1 SGHVS and CDR2 FQNEAQ. As DNA, the CDR3 is TGTGCCAGCAGAAGACAGGGAGAAGGTGAAAAACTGTTTTTT. It yields the protein CASRRQGEGEKLFF.

This clonotype was seen a handful of times. J is TRBJ1-1 and V is TRBV6-5; perhaps TRBD1 as D (5 bases). Germline CDR1 and CDR2: MNHEY and SVGAGI. This CDR3 region has 15 residues. The germline V and J ends were trimmed by 4 bases and 0 bases, with 12 bases remaining between them. CDR3 sequence reads: CASSWGGGVNTEAFF. CDR3 nucleotide sequence: TGTGCCAGCAGTTGGGGGGGTGGGGTGAACACTGAAGCTTTCTTT.

This chain connects TRBV19 to TRBJ2-2; D is perhaps TRBD1 (6 bases). The V and J ends lost 4 bases and 8 bases respectively, with 11 bases between them. Germline V gene sequence: CDR1 LNHDA, CDR2 SQIVND (reference sequence). This CDR3 region has 13 residues. CDR3 residues: CASSRTVSGELFF. The CDR3 region has the DNA TGTGCCAGTAGTAGGACAGTCTCTGGGGAGCTGTTTTTT.

This chain connects TRBV20-1 to TRBJ2-7; D possibly matches TRBD1 or TRBD2 (5 bases each). CDR1 and CDR2 (germline): DFQATT, SNEGSKA (reference sequence). There are 13 residues in the CDR3. The V end was cut by 3 bases, the J end by 6 bases, with 15 bases between. CDR3 coding DNA: TGCAGTGCTAGGCCCGGGACCCTCGGCGAGCAGTACTTC. It codes for CSARPGTLGEQYF.

CDR3: CSASLGRLNQPQHF. The CDR3 DNA reads as TGCAGTGCTAGTTTAGGGCGGCTCAATCAGCCCCAGCATTTT. The chain uses TRBV20-1 and TRBJ1-5; D is ambiguous. The CDR3 loop spans 14 amino acids. Looked up from germline, CDR1 is DFQATT and CDR2 is SNEGSKA (reference sequence). Trimming cost V 3 bases and J 3 bases, with 12 bases left between them.

The chain carries TRBV7-9 and TRBJ2-5; D may be TRBD2 (6 bases). Germline CDR1 SEHNR, CDR2 FQNEAQ (reference sequence). With 3 bases removed from V and 13 bases from J, the gap between germline ends came to 30 bases. This CDR3 region has 17 residues. The CDR3 DNA reads as TGTGCCAGCAGCTTGTGGGGGACTCCAAGTCAAGTTGGCGAGCGGTACTTC. This encodes CASSLWGTPSQVGERYF. Drawing the rest from reference TRBV7-9 and TRBJ2-5, the complete variable domain is DTGVSQNPRHKITKRGQNVTFRCDPISEHNRLYWYRQTLGQGPEFLTYFQNEAQLEKSRLLSDRFSAERPKGSFSTLEIQRTEQGDSAMYLCASSLWGTPSQVGERYFGPGTRLLVL.

This clonotype was observed a handful of times. V is TRBV6-1 and J is TRBJ2-7, with no clear D. CDR1 is MNHNS and CDR2 is SASEGT in the germline V gene. Trimming took 0 bases from V and 0 from J, leaving 9 bases between them. The CDR3 loop spans 15 amino acids. Here the CDR3 reads CASSEARLHSYEQYF. The CDR3 DNA reads as TGTGCCAGCAGTGAAGCAAGGCTCCACTCCTACGAGCAGTACTTC.

A few counts support this clonotype. One junction end does not reproduce the germline sequence, and a read error may be involved. This sequence joins TRBV6-5 and TRBJ1-3; maybe TRBD1 (5 bases). The CDR3 spans 10 residues. In germline, CDR1 is MNHEY, CDR2 SVGAGI. CDR3 bases: TGTGCCAGCAGTGAGGCAGGGAAGAATTTT. Protein: CASSEAGKNF.

This clonotype was counted many times. The chain uses TRBV7-9 and TRBJ1-2; 7 nucleotides match TRBD1. This CDR3 has 14 amino acids. The trim removed 1 base at V and 6 bases at J, leaving 5 bases unmatched. Germline assignment: CDR1 SEHNR and CDR2 FQNEAQ (reference sequence). This CDR3 reads CASSLEAGGDGYTF. CDR3 coding DNA: TGTGCCAGCAGCTTAGAGGCAGGGGGGGATGGCTACACCTTC.

This clonotype was picked up many times. The chain employs TRBV29-1 and TRBJ1-2; the D gene is possibly TRBD1 (6 bases). Germline CDR1 reads SQVTM; CDR2 reads ANQGSEA. V was clipped by 4 bases and J by 6 bases, with 12 bases between them. This CDR3 contains 12 residues. CDR3 loop: CSVGQGRDGYTF. The CDR3 DNA is TGCAGCGTTGGCCAGGGGAGAGATGGCTACACCTTC.

This clonotype was counted only a few times. This chain joins TRBV2 and TRBJ1-2; weak D call: TRBD1 (5 bases). Per the germline V gene, CDR1 is SNHLY and CDR2 is FYNNEI. Trimming removed 6 bases at V and 3 bases at J, with 8 bases between. The CDR3 consists of 12 residues. The CDR3 bases are TGTGCCAGCAGGGAGGGACACTATGGCTACACCTTC. As protein: CASREGHYGYTF.

The chain uses TRBV11-2 and TRBJ2-2; D possibly matches TRBD1 or TRBD2 (5 bases each). Germline V gene data show CDR1 as SGHAT and CDR2 as FQNNGV. The CDR3 covers 15 residues. Trimming removed 5 bases from V and 4 bases from J, with 14 bases in between. CDR3 bases: TGTGCCAGCAGCCATCGAGGGGAACTCACCGGGGAGCTGTTTTTT. The encoded protein is CASSHRGELTGELFF. The variable domain in full, completed from reference TRBV11-2 and TRBJ2-2, reads EAGVAQSPRYKIIEKRQSVAFWCNPISGHATLYWYQQILGQGPKLLIQFQNNGVVDDSQLPKDRFSAERLKGVDSTLKIQPAKLEDSAVYLCASSHRGELTGELFFGEGSRLTVL.

The chain carries TRBV2 and TRBJ1-2, with D unclear. The germline gives CDR1 SNHLY, CDR2 FYNNEI. The CDR3 is made up of 14 amino acids. V gave up 5 bases and J gave up 1 base, with 11 bases separating them. CDR3 region: CASSLNPNNYGYTF. The DNA for the CDR3 is TGTGCCAGCAGTTTAAATCCCAATAACTATGGCTACACCTTC.

This clonotype was seen a handful of times. The genes are TRBV11-2 and TRBJ2-2, with D unresolved. Per the germline V gene, CDR1 is SGHAT and CDR2 is FQNNGV. The germline V and J ends were trimmed by 2 bases and 5 bases, with 12 bases remaining between them. The CDR3 contains 15 residues. The CDR3 region has the DNA TGTGCCAGCAGCTTATACGGATTGAGGACCGGGGAGCTGTTTTTT. It encodes CASSLYGLRTGELFF.

The sample holds many counts of this clonotype. The rearrangement uses TRBV19 and TRBJ1-1; D uncertain. Germline CDR1 reads LNHDA; CDR2 reads SQIVND (reference sequence). CDR3 size: 12 residues. The V and J ends lost 3 bases and 13 bases respectively, with 15 bases between them. The CDR3 nucleotides read TGTGCCAGTAGTATTCGGGCCTCTTTTGTTTTCTTT. It yields the protein CASSIRASFVFF.

This clonotype appeared a few times. The chain employs TRBV19 and TRBJ1-2; D is unresolved. Germline-derived CDR1 and CDR2 are LNHDA and SQIVND (reference sequence). Trimming left V 6 bases short and J 8 bases short, with 13 bases between. The CDR3 is 12 residues long. CDR3 bases: TGTGCCAGTAGGACCGGGCGGGGAGGCTACACCTTC. Protein: CASRTGRGGYTF.

This clonotype was detected ten times or more. The chain combines TRBV19 with TRBJ1-5; tentatively, D is TRBD1 (5 bases). The germline CDR1 and CDR2 sequences are LNHDA and SQIVND (reference sequence). The V end lost 5 bases, the J end lost 3 bases, and 14 bases lay between the germline ends. The CDR3 loop spans 15 amino acids. CDR3 in amino acids: CASSQGSSTNQPQHF. The CDR3 bases are TGTGCCAGTAGTCAGGGAAGCAGCACCAATCAGCCCCAGCATTTT.

For this clonotype: A single base separates this from a much larger clone, so it may be a read error. The V call is TRBV2, the J call TRBJ1-1, with TRBD1 matching over 7 bases. Losses at the gene ends were 6 bases for V and 4 bases for J; bases not matched to a gene: 8. There are 14 residues in the CDR3. Germline lookup yields CDR1 SNHLY and CDR2 FYNNEI. The CDR3 DNA sequence: TGTGCCAGCAGGGTCCGTGACAGGGTCACTGAAGCTTTCTTT. Protein: CASRVRDRVTEAFF.

This clonotype turned up a few times. This chain joins TRBV7-8 and TRBJ1-5; D not resolved. Trimming stripped 1 base from V and 7 bases from J, with 11 bases between. This CDR3 comprises 14 residues. Germline lookup yields CDR1 SGHVS and CDR2 FQNEAQ. The CDR3 reads CASSLVRYGQPQHF. The CDR3 coding sequence is TGTGCCAGCAGCTTAGTACGGTATGGCCAGCCCCAGCATTTT.

The chain carries TRBV7-2 and TRBJ2-6; 10 nucleotides line up with TRBD2. CDR1 is SGHTA, CDR2 FQGNSA, per germline. After removal of 3 bases from V and 0 bases from J, the junction contained 14 bases not matched to a gene. This CDR3 has 21 residues. In DNA form, the CDR3 reads TGTGCCAGCAGCTTGTTGCACGGACTAGCGGCAGGGAGCTCTGGGGCCAACGTCCTGACTTTC. It specifies CASSLLHGLAAGSSGANVLTF.

This clonotype was seen at least ten times. The chain employs TRBV7-2 and TRBJ1-1; D not resolved. Germline assignment: CDR1 SGHTA and CDR2 FQGNSA. The length of the CDR3 is 9 residues. The germline V and J ends were trimmed by 3 bases and 9 bases, with 2 bases remaining between them. The CDR3 DNA reads as TGTGCCAGCAGCTTTAAAGCTTTCTTT. This encodes CASSFKAFF.

The CDR3, as DNA: TGCAGCGTGACTGTGACTAGCGGGAACCAAGAGACCCAGCATTTT. It specifies CSVTVTSGNQETQHF. V and J are TRBV29-1 and TRBJ1-5; no clear D. Trimming took off 6 bases at V and 11 bases at J, with 26 bases between the two ends. The CDR3 covers 15 residues. CDR1 is SQVTM, CDR2 ANQGSEA, per germline.

This clonotype appeared many times. This chain links TRBV24-1 with TRBJ1-1; weak D call: TRBD1 (5 bases). The CDR3 extends over 12 amino acids. V dropped 3 bases and J dropped 6 bases, with 7 bases sitting between them. Germline-derived CDR1 and CDR2 are KGHDR and SFDVKD. The CDR3 DNA reads TGTGCCACCAGTGATGGGGCACCTGAAGCTTTCTTT. It translates to CATSDGAPEAFF.